Only a few counts were recorded for the clone carrying this TCR beta chain. The data originate from a study of T-cell reconstitution after alpha-beta-depleted transplantation in children. Per germline, CDR1 DFQATT and CDR2 SNEGSKA (reference sequence). The V end was cut by 0 bases, the J end by 2 bases, with 11 bases between. This CDR3 spans 15 amino acids. A library of TCRbeta sequences, prepared with unique molecular identifiers, was generated. MiXCR, applied by TCRdb to the PCR reads, yields one record per CDR3 protein. There are around 480,000 distinct CDR3 sequences in the sample; over 25% occur only once, and around 2.3% lies in the top ten.

Sequences were derived from PBMCs from the stem cell graft donor, sampled from the stem cell graft. The rearrangement links TRBV20-1 to TRBJ2-1; tentatively, D is TRBD2 (5 bases). The TCR sequence derives from a human donor who donated a stem cell graft to a child with aplastic anemia. CDR3 DNA: TGCAGTGCTAGAGATATGGACTTGACCTACAATGAGCAGTTCTTC. It translates to CSARDMDLTYNEQFF.